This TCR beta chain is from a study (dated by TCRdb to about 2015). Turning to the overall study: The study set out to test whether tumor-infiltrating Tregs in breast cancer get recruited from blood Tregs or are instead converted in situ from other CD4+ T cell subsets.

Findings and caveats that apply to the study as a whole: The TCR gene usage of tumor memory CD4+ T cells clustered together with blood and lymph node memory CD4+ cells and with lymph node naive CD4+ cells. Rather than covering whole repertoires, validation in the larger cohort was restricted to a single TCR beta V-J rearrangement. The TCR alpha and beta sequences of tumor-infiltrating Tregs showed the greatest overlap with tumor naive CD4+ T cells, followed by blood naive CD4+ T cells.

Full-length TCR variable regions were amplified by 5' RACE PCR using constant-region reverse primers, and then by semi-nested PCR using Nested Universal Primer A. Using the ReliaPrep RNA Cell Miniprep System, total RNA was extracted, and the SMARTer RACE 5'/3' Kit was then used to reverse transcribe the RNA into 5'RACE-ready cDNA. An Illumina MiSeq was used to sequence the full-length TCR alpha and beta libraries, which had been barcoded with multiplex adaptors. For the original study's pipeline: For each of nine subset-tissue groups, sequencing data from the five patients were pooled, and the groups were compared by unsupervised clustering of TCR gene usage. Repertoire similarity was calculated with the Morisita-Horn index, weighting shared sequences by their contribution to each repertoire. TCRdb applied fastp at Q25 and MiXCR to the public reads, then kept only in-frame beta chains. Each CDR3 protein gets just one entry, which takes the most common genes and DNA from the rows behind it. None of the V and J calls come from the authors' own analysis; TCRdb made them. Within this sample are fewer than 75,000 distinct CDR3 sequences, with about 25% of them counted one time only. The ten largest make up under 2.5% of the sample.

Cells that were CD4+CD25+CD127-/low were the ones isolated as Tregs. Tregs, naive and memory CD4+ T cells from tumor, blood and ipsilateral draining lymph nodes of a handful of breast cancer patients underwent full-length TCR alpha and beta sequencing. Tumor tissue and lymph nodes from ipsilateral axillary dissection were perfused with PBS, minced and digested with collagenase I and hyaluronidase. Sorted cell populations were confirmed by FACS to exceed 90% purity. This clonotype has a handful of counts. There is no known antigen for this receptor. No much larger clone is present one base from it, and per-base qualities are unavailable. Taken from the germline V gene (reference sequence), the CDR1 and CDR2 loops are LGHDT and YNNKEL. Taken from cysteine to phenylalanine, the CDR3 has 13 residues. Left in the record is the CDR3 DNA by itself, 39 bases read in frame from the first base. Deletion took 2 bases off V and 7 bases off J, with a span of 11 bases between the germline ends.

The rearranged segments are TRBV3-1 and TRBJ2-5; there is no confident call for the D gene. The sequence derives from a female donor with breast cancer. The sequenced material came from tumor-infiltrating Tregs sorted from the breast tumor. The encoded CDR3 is CASSQSPRGTQYF. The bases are TGTGCCAGCAGCCAATCCCCCAGAGGGACCCAGTACTTC.